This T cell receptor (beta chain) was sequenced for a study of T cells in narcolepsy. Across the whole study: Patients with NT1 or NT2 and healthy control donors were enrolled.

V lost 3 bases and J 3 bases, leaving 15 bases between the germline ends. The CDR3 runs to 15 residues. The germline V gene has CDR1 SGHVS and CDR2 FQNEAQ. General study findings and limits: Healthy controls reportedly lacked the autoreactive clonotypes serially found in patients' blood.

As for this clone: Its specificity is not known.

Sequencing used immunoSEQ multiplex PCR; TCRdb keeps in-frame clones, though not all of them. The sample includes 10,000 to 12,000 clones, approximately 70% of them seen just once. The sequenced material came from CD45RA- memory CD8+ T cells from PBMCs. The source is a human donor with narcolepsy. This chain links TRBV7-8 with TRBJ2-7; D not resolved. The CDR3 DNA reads TGTGCCAGCAGCTTGACCCCAACTAAGATCTACGAGCAGTACTTC. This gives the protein CASSLTPTKIYEQYF.